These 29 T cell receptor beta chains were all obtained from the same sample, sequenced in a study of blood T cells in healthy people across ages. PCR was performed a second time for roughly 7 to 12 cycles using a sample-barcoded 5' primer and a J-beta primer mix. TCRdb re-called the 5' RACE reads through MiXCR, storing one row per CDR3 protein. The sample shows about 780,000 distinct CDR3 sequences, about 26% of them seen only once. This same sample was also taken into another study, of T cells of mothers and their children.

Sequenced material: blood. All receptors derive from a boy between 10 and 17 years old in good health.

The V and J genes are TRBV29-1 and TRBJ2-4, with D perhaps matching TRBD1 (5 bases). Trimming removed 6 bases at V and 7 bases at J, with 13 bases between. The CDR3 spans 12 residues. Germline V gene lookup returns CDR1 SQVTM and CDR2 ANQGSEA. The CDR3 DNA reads TGCAGCGTGCTAACAGGAGACAACATTCAGTACTTC. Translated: CSVLTGDNIQYF.

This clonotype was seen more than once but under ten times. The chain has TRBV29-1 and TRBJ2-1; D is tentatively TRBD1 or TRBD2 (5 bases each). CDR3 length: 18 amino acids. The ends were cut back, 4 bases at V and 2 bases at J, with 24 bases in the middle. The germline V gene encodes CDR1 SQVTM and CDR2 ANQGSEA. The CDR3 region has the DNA TGCAGCGTTGGAGGGGCAGGGTACGAAAGCGACCCCTACAATGAGCAGTTCTTC. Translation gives CSVGGAGYESDPYNEQFF.

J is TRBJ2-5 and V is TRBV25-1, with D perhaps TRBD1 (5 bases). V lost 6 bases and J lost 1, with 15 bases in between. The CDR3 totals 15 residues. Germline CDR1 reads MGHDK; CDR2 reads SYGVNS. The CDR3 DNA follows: TGTGCCAGCAGCCTCCCCATAGGGGTCCAAGAGACCCAGTACTTC. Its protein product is CASSLPIGVQETQYF.

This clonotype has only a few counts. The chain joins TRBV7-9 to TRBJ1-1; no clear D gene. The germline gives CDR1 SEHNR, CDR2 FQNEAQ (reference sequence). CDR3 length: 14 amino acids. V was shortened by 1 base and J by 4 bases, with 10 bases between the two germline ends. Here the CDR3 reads CASSLGRAGTEAFF. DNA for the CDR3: TGTGCCAGCAGCTTAGGAAGGGCCGGCACTGAAGCTTTCTTT.

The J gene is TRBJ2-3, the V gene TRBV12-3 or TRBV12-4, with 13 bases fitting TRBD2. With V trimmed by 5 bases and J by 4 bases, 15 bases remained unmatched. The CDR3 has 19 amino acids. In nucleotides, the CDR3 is TGTGCCAGCAGTCCAACTAGCGGGGGGGCTCCTGGGAGCGCAGATACGCAGTATTTT. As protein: CASSPTSGGAPGSADTQYF.

CDR3 DNA: TGTGCCAGCAGCTTACAGGACAACACTGAAGCTTTCTTT. Protein: CASSLQDNTEAFF. V and J are TRBV7-9 and TRBJ1-1, with D uncertain. CDR3 size: 13 residues. Between the trimmed V and J ends, which lost 2 bases and 2 bases, there was a span of 6 bases. Germline V gene data show CDR1 as SEHNR and CDR2 as FQNEAQ (reference sequence).

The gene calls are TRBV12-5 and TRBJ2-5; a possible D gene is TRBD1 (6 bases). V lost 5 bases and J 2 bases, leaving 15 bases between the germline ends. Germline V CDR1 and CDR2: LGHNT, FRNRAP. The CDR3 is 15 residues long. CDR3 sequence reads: CASGPGVNVQETQYF. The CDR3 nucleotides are TGTGCTAGTGGTCCAGGGGTTAACGTACAAGAGACCCAGTACTTC. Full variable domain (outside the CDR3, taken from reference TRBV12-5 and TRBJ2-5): DARVTQTPRHKVTEMGQEVTMRCQPILGHNTVFWYRQTMMQGLELLAYFRNRAPLDDSGMPKDRFSAEMPDATLATLKIQPSEPRDSAVYFCASGPGVNVQETQYFGPGTRLLVL.

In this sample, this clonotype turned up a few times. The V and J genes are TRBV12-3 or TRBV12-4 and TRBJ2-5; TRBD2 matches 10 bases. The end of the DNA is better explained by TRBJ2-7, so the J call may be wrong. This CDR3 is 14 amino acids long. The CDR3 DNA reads TGTGCCAGCAGTTTAAGCGGGGGGGAAGACGAGCAGTACTTC. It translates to CASSLSGGEDEQYF.

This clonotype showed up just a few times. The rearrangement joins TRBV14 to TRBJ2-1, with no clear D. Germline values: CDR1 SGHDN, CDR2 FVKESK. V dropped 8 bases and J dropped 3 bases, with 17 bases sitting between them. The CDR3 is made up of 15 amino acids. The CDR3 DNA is TGTGCCAGCTCCCTGACGAGTCCCCGCTACAATGAGCAGTTCTTC. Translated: CASSLTSPRYNEQFF.

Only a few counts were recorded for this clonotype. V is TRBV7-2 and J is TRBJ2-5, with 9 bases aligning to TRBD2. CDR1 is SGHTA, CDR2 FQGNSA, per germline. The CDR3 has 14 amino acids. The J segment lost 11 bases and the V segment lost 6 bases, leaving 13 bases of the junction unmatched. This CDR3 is CASSYLAGDREQYF. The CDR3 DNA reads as TGTGCCAGCAGTTACTTAGCGGGGGATCGGGAGCAGTACTTC.

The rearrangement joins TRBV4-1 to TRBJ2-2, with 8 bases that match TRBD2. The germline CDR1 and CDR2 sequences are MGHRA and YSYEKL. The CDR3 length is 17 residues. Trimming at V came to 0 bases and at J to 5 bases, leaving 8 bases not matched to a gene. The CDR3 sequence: CASSQDYSGGRTGELFF. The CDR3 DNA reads TGCGCCAGCAGCCAAGATTACAGCGGGGGACGTACCGGGGAGCTGTTTTTT.

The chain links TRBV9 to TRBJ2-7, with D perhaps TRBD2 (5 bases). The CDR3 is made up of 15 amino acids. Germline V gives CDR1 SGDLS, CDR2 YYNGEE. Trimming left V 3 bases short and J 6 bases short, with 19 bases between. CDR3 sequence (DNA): TGTGCCAGCAGCGAGAGCGGAAACCCCCTCACCGAGCAGTACTTC. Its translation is CASSESGNPLTEQYF.

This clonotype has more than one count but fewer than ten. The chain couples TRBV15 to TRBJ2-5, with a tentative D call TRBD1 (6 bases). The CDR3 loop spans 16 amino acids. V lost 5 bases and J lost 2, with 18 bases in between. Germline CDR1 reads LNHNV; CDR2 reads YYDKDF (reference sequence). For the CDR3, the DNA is TGTGCCACCAGCGGCCCTGGGGGCAGAAGACAAGAGACCCAGTACTTC. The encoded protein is CATSGPGGRRQETQYF.

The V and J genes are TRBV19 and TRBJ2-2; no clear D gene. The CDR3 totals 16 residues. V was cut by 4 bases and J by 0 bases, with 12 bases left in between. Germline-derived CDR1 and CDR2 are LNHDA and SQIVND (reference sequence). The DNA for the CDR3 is TGTGCCAGTAGTACCCTAAACGATGCGAACACCGGGGAGCTGTTTTTT. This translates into CASSTLNDANTGELFF.

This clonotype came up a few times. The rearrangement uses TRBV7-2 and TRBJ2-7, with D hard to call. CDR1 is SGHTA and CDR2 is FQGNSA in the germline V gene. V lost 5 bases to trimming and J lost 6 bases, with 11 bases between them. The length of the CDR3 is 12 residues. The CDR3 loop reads CASSRNNGEQYF. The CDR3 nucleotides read TGTGCCAGCAGCCGGAACAACGGCGAGCAGTACTTC.

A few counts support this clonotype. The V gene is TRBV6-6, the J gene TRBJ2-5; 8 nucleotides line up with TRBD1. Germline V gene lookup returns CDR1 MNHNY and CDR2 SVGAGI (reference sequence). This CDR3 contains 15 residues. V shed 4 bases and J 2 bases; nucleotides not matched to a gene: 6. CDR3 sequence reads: CASSSQGGDQETQYF. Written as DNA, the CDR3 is TGTGCCAGCAGTTCACAGGGGGGAGATCAAGAGACCCAGTACTTC.

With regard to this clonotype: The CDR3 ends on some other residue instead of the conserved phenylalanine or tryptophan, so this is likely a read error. The CDR3 reads CGALSYTL. The CDR3 DNA follows: TGCGGAGCCCTAAGCTACACCCTC. The chain couples TRBV20-1 to TRBJ1-2; D ambiguous. Per germline, CDR1 DFQATT and CDR2 SNEGSKA (reference sequence). The CDR3 is 8 amino acids.

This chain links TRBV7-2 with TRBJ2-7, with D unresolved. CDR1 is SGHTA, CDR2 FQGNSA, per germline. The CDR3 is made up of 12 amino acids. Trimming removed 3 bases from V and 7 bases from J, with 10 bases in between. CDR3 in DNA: TGTGCCAGCAGCTTGATTCTTCCAGAGCAGTACTTC. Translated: CASSLILPEQYF.

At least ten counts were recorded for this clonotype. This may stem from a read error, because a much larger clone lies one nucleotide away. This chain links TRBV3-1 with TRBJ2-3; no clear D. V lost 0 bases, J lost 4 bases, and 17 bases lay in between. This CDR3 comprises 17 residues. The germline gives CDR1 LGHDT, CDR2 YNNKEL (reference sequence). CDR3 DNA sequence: TGTGCCAGCAGCCAAGACGGCGGCCGCCCGTTGGCAGATACGCAGTATTTT. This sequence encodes CASSQDGGRPLADTQYF.

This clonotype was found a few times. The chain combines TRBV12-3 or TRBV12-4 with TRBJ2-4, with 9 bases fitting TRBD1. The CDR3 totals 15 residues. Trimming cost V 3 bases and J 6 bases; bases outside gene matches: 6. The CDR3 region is CASSFDRGAGNIQYF. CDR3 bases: TGTGCCAGCAGTTTCGACAGGGGGGCCGGAAACATTCAGTACTTC.

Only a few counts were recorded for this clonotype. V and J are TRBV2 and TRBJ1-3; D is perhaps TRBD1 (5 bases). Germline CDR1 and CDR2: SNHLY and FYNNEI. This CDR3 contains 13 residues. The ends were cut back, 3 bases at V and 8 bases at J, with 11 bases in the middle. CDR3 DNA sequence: TGTGCCAGCAGTGACGCGGGGGAAGACACCATATATTTT. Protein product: CASSDAGEDTIYF.

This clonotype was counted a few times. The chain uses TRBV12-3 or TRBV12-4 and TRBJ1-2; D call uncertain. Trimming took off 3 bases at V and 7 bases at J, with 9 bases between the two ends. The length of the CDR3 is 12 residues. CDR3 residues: CASSFRGFGYTF. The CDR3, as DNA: TGTGCCAGCAGTTTCCGGGGTTTTGGCTACACCTTC.

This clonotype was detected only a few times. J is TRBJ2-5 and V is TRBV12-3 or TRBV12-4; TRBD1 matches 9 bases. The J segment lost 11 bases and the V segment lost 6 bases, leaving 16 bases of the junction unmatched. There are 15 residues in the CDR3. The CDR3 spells CASSPGGQGPHEQYF. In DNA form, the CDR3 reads TGTGCCAGCAGCCCAGGGGGACAGGGACCCCATGAGCAGTACTTC.

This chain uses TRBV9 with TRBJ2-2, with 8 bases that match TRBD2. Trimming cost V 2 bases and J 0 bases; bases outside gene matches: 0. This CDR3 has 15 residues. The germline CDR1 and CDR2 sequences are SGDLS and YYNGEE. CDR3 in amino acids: CASSVTSANTGELFF. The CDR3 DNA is TGTGCCAGCAGCGTGACTAGCGCGAACACCGGGGAGCTGTTTTTT. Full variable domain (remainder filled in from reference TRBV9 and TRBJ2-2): DSGVTQTPKHLITATGQRVTLRCSPRSGDLSVYWYQQSLDQGLQFLIQYYNGEERAKGNILERFSAQQFPDLHSELNLSSLELGDSALYFCASSVTSANTGELFFGEGSRLTVL.

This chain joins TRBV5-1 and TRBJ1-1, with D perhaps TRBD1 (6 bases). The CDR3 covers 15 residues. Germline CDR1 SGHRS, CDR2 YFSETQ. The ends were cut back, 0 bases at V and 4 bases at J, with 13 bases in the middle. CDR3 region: CASSLVQGDGTEAFF. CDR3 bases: TGCGCCAGCAGCTTGGTACAGGGAGACGGCACTGAAGCTTTCTTT.

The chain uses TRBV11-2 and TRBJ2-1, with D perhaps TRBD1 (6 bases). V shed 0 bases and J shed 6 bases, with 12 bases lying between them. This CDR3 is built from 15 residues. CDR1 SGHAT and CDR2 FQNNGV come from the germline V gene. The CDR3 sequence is CASSLEGARSNEQFF. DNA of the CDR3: TGTGCCAGCAGCTTAGAGGGGGCCAGGAGCAATGAGCAGTTCTTC.

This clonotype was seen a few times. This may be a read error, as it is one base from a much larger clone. The CDR3 region is CASSTEQETQYF. The CDR3 DNA is TGTGCCAGCAGTACGGAGCAAGAGACCCAGTACTTC. The chain joins TRBV2 to TRBJ2-5, with D unresolved. Trimming took off 5 bases at V and 2 bases at J, with 6 bases between the two ends. Looked up from germline, CDR1 is SNHLY and CDR2 is FYNNEI. The CDR3 runs 12 residues. The whole variable domain, filled in from reference TRBV2 and TRBJ2-5, reads EPEVTQTPSHQVTQMGQEVILRCVPISNHLYFYWYRQILGQKVEFLVSFYNNEISEKSEIFDDQFSVERPDGSNFTLKIRSTKLEDSAMYFCASSTEQETQYFGPGTRLLVL.

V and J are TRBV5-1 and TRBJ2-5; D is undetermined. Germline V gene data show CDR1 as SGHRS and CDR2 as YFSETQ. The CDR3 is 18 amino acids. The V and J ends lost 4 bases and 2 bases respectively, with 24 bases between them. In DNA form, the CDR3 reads TGCGCCAGCAGCCTCCAACCCCGACCAAGCTTTTCACAAGAGACCCAGTACTTC. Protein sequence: CASSLQPRPSFSQETQYF.

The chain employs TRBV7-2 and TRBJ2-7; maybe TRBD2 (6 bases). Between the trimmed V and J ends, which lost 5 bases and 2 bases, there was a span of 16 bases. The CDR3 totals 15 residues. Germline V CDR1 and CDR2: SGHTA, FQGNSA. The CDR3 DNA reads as TGTGCCAGCAGCGTAGGGACTGCCCGCCCCTACGAGCAGTACTTC. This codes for CASSVGTARPYEQYF.